This note documents a single T cell receptor (beta chain) sequence. Its antigen is unknown. The data are from a study of CD8 T cells in Susac syndrome. Findings of the study overall: The study recognized that the number of individuals in its TCR sequencing and HLA analysis was relatively small.

It was negative isolation that provided the CD8+ and CD4+ T cells, whereas TEMRA cells were enriched by FACS. Random hexamers were used to reverse transcribe roughly 0.45 to 1 ug of RNA. By means of immunoSEQ multiplex PCR, TCR beta CDR3 spanning 54 Vbeta and 13 Jbeta underwent amplification. TCRdb processed the immunoSEQ multiplex PCR reads anew with MiXCR; each CDR3 protein has one entry. Of around 280,000 distinct CDR3 sequences in the sample, approximately 85% were seen once. V gave up 0 bases and J gave up 4 bases, with 12 bases separating them. CDR1 and CDR2 from the germline V gene are MGHRA and YSYEKL. The CDR3 totals 15 residues.

The TCR comes from a human donor with multiple sclerosis. Source material: CD8+ T cells from PBMCs. The chain combines TRBV4-1 with TRBJ1-2, with D unclear. The CDR3 DNA follows: TGCGCCAGCAGCCAAGATCCTGGGGAACGCTATGGCTACACCTTC. Residues: CASSQDPGERYGYTF.